This T cell receptor beta chain emerged from a study of monozygotic twins with inflammatory bowel disease. Following a re-call of the 5' RACE reads, TCRdb has one entry per CDR3 protein and lacks DNA. The sample data list more than 300,000 distinct CDR3 sequences. The length of the CDR3 is 13 residues. Germline CDR1 reads MNHEY; CDR2 reads SMNVEV (reference sequence). The sequence derives from a human donor with ulcerative colitis or Crohn's disease, or a healthy co-twin of an affected twin (not recorded which). Input material: blood. The chain combines TRBV27 with TRBJ2-2; the TRBD2 assignment by TCRdb is unverifiable without DNA. The CDR3 here is CASSSSSAGELFF.